A single sample gave rise to the 4 T cell receptor beta chains below, sequenced in a study of blood T cells in healthy people across ages. The second PCR ran 7 to 11 cycles with a sample-barcoded 5' primer and J-beta primers. One entry per CDR3 protein results from TCRdb running MiXCR on the 5' RACE reads. The repertoire holds 700,000 to 950,000 distinct CDR3 sequences, with roughly 64% as singletons. Sequencing input: blood. The source of these receptors is a man aged 30 to 39 in good health.

This clonotype came up a few times. The V gene is TRBV25-1, the J gene TRBJ1-2; 7 nucleotides agree with TRBD1. Trimming at V came to 6 bases and at J to 6 bases, leaving 7 bases not matched to a gene. The CDR3 runs to 13 residues. Germline V CDR1 and CDR2: MGHDK, SYGVNS. The CDR3 here is CASRGLTGNGYTF. The CDR3 bases are TGTGCCAGCAGGGGTCTGACAGGGAATGGCTACACCTTC.

In its sample, this clonotype was seen a few times. This chain joins TRBV13 and TRBJ2-3; 7 nucleotides match TRBD1. Per the germline V gene, CDR1 is PRHDT and CDR2 is FYEKMQ (reference sequence). V shed 7 bases and J 0 bases; nucleotides not matched to a gene: 7. The CDR3 loop spans 15 amino acids. The CDR3 nucleotides are TGTGCCAGCACCCACAGGGGATCTAGCACAGATACGCAGTATTTT. Its translation is CASTHRGSSTDTQYF.

The rearrangement uses TRBV10-3 and TRBJ2-5; no definite D call. The CDR3 has 14 amino acids. With 2 bases removed from V and 5 bases from J, the gap between germline ends came to 12 bases. Germline CDR1 is ENHRY and CDR2 is SYGVKD. The CDR3 DNA sequence: TGTGCCATCAGTGAGGACGTCATCAGGGAGACCCAGTACTTC. Its translation: CAISEDVIRETQYF.

The chain carries TRBV9 and TRBJ2-5; D may correspond to TRBD1 or TRBD2 (5 bases each). This CDR3 spans 15 amino acids. Trimming stripped 2 bases from V and 5 bases from J, with 16 bases between. Per the germline V gene, CDR1 is SGDLS and CDR2 is YYNGEE. In nucleotides, the CDR3 is TGTGCCAGCAGCGTCTCCGGGACCAAGGCGGAGACCCAGTACTTC. Encoded protein: CASSVSGTKAETQYF.